The TCR beta chain described here comes from a study of T cell responses to AZD1222 COVID-19 vaccine. Here immunoSEQ multiplex PCR was the method, and the copy in TCRdb shows in-frame clones only, minus some. The profile shows approximately 65,000 clones, approximately 80% of them singletons. The input for sequencing was peripheral blood, taken on day 0 of AZD1222 vaccination. This TCR derives from an adult in good health.

The chain's CDR3 is CASTNLIFYGYTF. For the CDR3, the DNA is TGTGCCAGCACCAACCTCATCTTCTATGGCTACACCTTC. This sequence joins TRBV12-3 or TRBV12-4 and TRBJ1-2; D unclear. The CDR3 is 13 residues long. Trimming took 7 bases from V and 4 from J, leaving 13 bases between them.